A selection of T cell receptor beta chains follows, all from one sample in a study of blood T cell repertoires in COVID-19. Assay used: immunoSEQ multiplex PCR; TCRdb lists only in-frame clones, some missing. The sample has approximately 150,000 clones; approximately 90% are singletons. The sequencing sample was made of peripheral blood. The receptors stem from a man aged 18 to 30 with COVID-19, enrolled during active disease. Both conserved end residues are part of each CDR3. A D gene is named only where the DNA matches it firmly. Clone size, where shown, is once, few, many, or a class for clones that have expanded.

TRBJ1-4 | . | . | TRBV6-6 | CASTMAGGDEKLFF | TGTGCCAGCACCATGGCGGGGGGAGATGAAAAACTGTTTTTT
TRBJ1-6 | . | . | TRBV27 | CASTIDHRVGNSPLHF | TGTGCCAGCACCATCGATCACAGGGTCGGTAATTCACCCCTCCACTTT
TRBJ2-7 | TRBD2 | . | TRBV7-8 | CASSQRGNTYEQYF | TGTGCCAGCAGCCAGCGGGGGAATACCTACGAGCAGTACTTC
TRBJ2-1 | . | . | TRBV13 | CASSPSGNEQFF | TGTGCCAGCAGCCCAAGCGGGAATGAGCAGTTCTTC
TRBJ2-1 | . | . | TRBV4-2 | CASSQEGGAYGNEQFF | TGTGCCAGCAGCCAAGAAGGGGGGGCCTACGGGAATGAGCAGTTCTTC
TRBJ1-1 | . | . | TRBV9 | CASSPHLGENTEAFF | TGTGCCAGCAGCCCGCATCTAGGGGAGAACACTGAAGCTTTCTTT
TRBJ1-1 | TRBD1 | . | TRBV6-1 | CASSEARWGTVVSEAFF | TGTGCCAGCAGTGAAGCGCGTTGGGGGACAGTAGTTTCTGAAGCTTTCTTT
TRBJ1-3 | . | . | TRBV3-1/TRBV3-2 | CASSHYSGNTIYF | TGTGCCAGCAGCCATTACTCTGGAAACACCATATATTTT
TRBJ2-1 | TRBD2 | . | TRBV2 | CASISLAGGNEQFF | TGTGCCAGCATTTCCCTAGCGGGAGGCAATGAGCAGTTCTTC
TRBJ2-2 | . | . | TRBV29-1 | CSVVQANTGELFF | TGCAGCGTTGTACAGGCGAACACCGGGGAGCTGTTTTTT
TRBJ1-2 | . | . | TRBV7-2 | CASSLRGGRAYYGYTF | TGTGCCAGCAGCTTACGGGGGGGCAGGGCGTATTATGGCTACACCTTC
TRBJ2-2 | . | . | TRBV28 | CASTDTARELFF | TGTGCCAGCACCGACACCGCAAGGGAGCTGTTTTTT
TRBJ2-2 | . | . | TRBV5-1 | CASSQTGTNTGELFF | TGCGCCAGCAGCCAAACAGGGACAAACACCGGGGAGCTGTTTTTT
TRBJ1-2 | . | . | TRBV19 | CATALLGSNYGYTF | TGTGCCACCGCCCTGCTGGGGAGTAACTATGGCTACACCTTC
TRBJ1-2 | . | . | TRBV7-8 | CASSFGVDYGYTF | TGTGCCAGCAGCTTCGGGGTTGACTATGGCTACACCTTC
TRBJ1-2 | . | . | TRBV12-3/TRBV12-4 | CASTKSGGYGYTF | TGTGCCAGCACCAAATCGGGAGGCTATGGCTACACCTTC
TRBJ2-1 | TRBD2 | . | TRBV10-3 | CAITGGAGVSNEQFF | TGTGCCATCACGGGTGGAGCGGGAGTAAGCAATGAGCAGTTCTTC
TRBJ2-2 | TRBD1 | . | TRBV19 | CATGTANTGELFF | TGTGCCACTGGGACAGCGAACACCGGGGAGCTGTTTTTT
TRBJ2-3 | . | . | TRBV28 | CASSLGQTATDTQYF | TGTGCCAGCAGTCTCGGACAAACCGCCACAGATACGCAGTATTTT
TRBJ1-1 | . | . | TRBV29-1 | CSVLDRNTEAFF | TGCAGCGTTCTCGACAGAAACACTGAAGCTTTCTTT
TRBJ2-7 | TRBD2 | once | TRBV18 | CASSSGGYEQYF | TGTGCCAGCTCCTCGGGGGGTTACGAGCAGTACTTC
TRBJ2-1 | TRBD2 | . | TRBV15 | CATSREQAGGTYNEQFF | TGTGCCACCAGCAGAGAACAGGCGGGAGGGACCTACAATGAGCAGTTCTTC
TRBJ1-5 | TRBD1 | . | TRBV12-3/TRBV12-4 | CASSLGTGDQHF | TGTGCCAGCAGCTTAGGGACAGGGGACCAGCATTTT
TRBJ2-2 | TRBD2 | . | TRBV4-3 | CASSPSGLNTGELFF | TGCGCCAGCAGCCCTAGCGGGTTAAACACCGGGGAGCTGTTTTTT
TRBJ1-5 | . | . | TRBV28 | CASSTRQYSNQPQHF | TGTGCCAGCAGTACGAGACAGTATAGCAATCAGCCCCAGCATTTT
TRBJ1-5 | . | . | TRBV5-6 | CASSLLNQPQHF | TGTGCCAGCAGCTTGCTCAATCAGCCCCAGCATTTT
TRBJ1-6 | . | . | TRBV6-5 | CASSNRWPPLHF | TGTGCCAGCAGTAACAGGTGGCCACCCCTCCACTTT
TRBJ2-1 | . | . | TRBV28 | CASRSRTEAYNEQFF | TGTGCCAGCAGAAGCCGGACAGAGGCCTACAATGAGCAGTTCTTC
TRBJ2-3 | TRBD1 | . | TRBV11-2 | CASNPTDRDTDTQYF | TGTGCCAGCAACCCGACTGACAGGGACACAGATACGCAGTATTTT
TRBJ2-1 | TRBD2 | . | TRBV13 | CASSPSGSSYNEQFF | TGTGCCAGCAGCCCAAGCGGGAGCTCCTACAATGAGCAGTTCTTC
TRBJ1-6 | . | . | TRBV6-5 | CASKRTGDSPLHF | TGTGCCAGCAAAAGAACGGGGGATTCACCCCTCCACTTT
TRBJ2-1 | TRBD2 | . | TRBV27 | CASSLDLAVYNEQFF | TGTGCCAGCAGTTTAGATCTAGCGGTTTACAATGAGCAGTTCTTC
TRBJ1-1 | . | . | TRBV29-1 | CSVPAQAEAFF | TGCAGCGTCCCGGCCCAGGCTGAAGCTTTCTTT
TRBJ2-1 | . | . | TRBV13 | CASSLGQTRGEQFF | TGTGCCAGCAGCTTAGGCCAAACCCGCGGTGAGCAGTTCTTC
TRBJ2-1 | TRBD2 | . | TRBV19 | CASSITGTSLSEQFF | TGTGCCAGTAGTATAACGGGGACTAGCCTGAGTGAGCAGTTCTTC
TRBJ2-2 | . | few | TRBV24-1 | CATSDPDGANTGELFF | TGTGCCACCAGTGACCCGGACGGGGCGAACACCGGGGAGCTGTTTTTT
TRBJ2-1 | TRBD1 | once | TRBV7-2 | CASSVGTGGYNEQFF | TGTGCCAGCAGCGTTGGGACAGGGGGTTACAATGAGCAGTTCTTC
TRBJ1-1 | TRBD1 | . | TRBV7-2 | CASSYSKGAGTEAFF | TGTGCCAGCAGCTACAGTAAGGGGGCTGGAACTGAAGCTTTCTTT
TRBJ2-7 | . | . | TRBV6-1 | CASSERGISYEQYF | TGTGCCAGCAGTGAAAGGGGAATTTCCTACGAGCAGTACTTC
TRBJ2-1 | . | . | TRBV27 | CASRPRLDLQFF | TGTGCCAGCAGGCCACGACTAGACTTGCAGTTCTTC
TRBJ1-4 | TRBD1 | . | TRBV18 | CASSPGGQGLEKLLF | TGTGCCAGCTCACCAGGGGGACAGGGCCTTGAAAAACTGCTTTTT
TRBJ2-7 | TRBD1 | . | TRBV2 | CASSTSRDRGPSVPSYEQYF | TGTGCCAGCAGTACCAGCCGGGACAGGGGGCCCTCTGTTCCTTCCTACGAGCAGTACTTC
TRBJ2-7 | TRBD2 | . | TRBV11-2 | CASSQTSVSSYEQYF | TGTGCCAGCAGCCAGACTAGCGTAAGCTCCTACGAGCAGTACTTC
TRBJ1-2 | . | . | TRBV27 | CASSLSFRGYGYTF | TGTGCCAGCAGTTTATCGTTCAGGGGCTATGGCTACACCTTC
TRBJ2-1 | TRBD2 | once | TRBV7-6 | CASSLGDYEQFF | TGTGCCAGCAGCTTAGGGGACTACGAGCAGTTCTTC
TRBJ2-7 | TRBD2 | . | TRBV19 | CASSIGTSGSSEQYF | TGTGCCAGTAGTATTGGGACTAGCGGGAGTTCCGAGCAGTACTTC